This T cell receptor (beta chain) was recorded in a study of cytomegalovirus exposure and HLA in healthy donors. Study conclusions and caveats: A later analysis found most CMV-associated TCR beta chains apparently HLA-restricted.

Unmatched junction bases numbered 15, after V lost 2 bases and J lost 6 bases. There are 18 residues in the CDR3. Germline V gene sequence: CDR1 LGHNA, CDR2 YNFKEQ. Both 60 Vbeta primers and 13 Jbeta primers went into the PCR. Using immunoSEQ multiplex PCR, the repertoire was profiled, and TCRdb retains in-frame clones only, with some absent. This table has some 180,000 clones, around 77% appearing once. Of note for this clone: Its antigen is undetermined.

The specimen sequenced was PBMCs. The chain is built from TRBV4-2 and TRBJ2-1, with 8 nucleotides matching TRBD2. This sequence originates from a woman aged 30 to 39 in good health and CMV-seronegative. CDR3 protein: CASSQTGGAEGGGNEQFF. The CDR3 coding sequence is TGTGCCAGCAGCCAAACGGGAGGGGCCGAGGGCGGGGGCAATGAGCAGTTCTTC.